The clone carrying this T cell receptor beta chain turned up a few times. Its matching antigen is unknown. The data belong to a study of molecular identifiers for immune sequencing clone quantification. In the study overall: Five aliquots were made in replicates from the RNA of approximately 20,000 or 98,000 naive CD8 cells, and four were sequenced.

Each CDR3 protein is one row after TCRdb ran MiXCR on the PCR reads. The sample comprises hundreds of thousands of distinct CDR3 sequences, roughly 27% of which are singletons, and 0.7% to 0.95% rests with the top ten. Study-wide results and caveats: Barcode sharing among identical TCR molecules could make large clones appear smaller.

CDR1 and CDR2 from the germline V gene are LNHDA and SQIVND (reference sequence). The CDR3 spans 15 residues. The ends were cut back, 1 base at V and 5 bases at J, with 12 bases in the middle. This receptor was taken from a human donor in good health. Some libraries in this study had Jurkat cell RNA spiked in. The chain is built from TRBV19 and TRBJ2-1; D is unclear. The specimen sequenced was naive CD8+ T cells from blood, with Jurkat cell RNA spiked in. The subset here: FACS-sorted CD8+CD4-CCR7+CD45RA+ naive T cells. CDR3: CASSIVPDPHNEQFF. In DNA, the CDR3 is TGTGCCAGTAGTATAGTTCCAGATCCCCACAATGAGCAGTTCTTC.